These T cell receptor beta chains were read from a single sample in a study of vaccination and CD4 T cells after COVID-19. Antigens of these TCRs are unknown. TCRdb reprocessed the PCR reads with MiXCR, giving one entry per CDR3 protein. The repertoire has 8,000 to 9,000 distinct CDR3 sequences, about 43% of them found once; the top ten carry 15% to 20%. The material sequenced was CD4+ T cells from blood, cultured in vitro. The receptor set was obtained from a human donor in good health. Each CDR3 is given with its conserved first and last residue. Each record gives: D gene, J gene, V gene, CDR3 protein. D genes are given only for firm matches.

>NA|TRBJ2-3|TRBV20-1
CSASIGVSTDTQYF
>NA|TRBJ2-7|TRBV6-1
CASSPYRDPTYEQYF
>NA|TRBJ1-2|TRBV30
CAGRWRFYGYTF
>NA|TRBJ1-5|TRBV6-1
CASSLGGHQPQHF
>TRBD1|TRBJ2-5|TRBV5-1
CASSLGTGGFQETQYF
>NA|TRBJ2-3|TRBV20-1
CSAGPYTDTQYF
>NA|TRBJ1-1|TRBV6-1
CASSLIMNTEAFF
>NA|TRBJ2-7|TRBV7-8
CASRLDSWRENEQYF
>NA|TRBJ1-2|TRBV5-1
CASSLETELNYGYTF
>TRBD2|TRBJ2-1|TRBV20-1
CSARGASGGSRNEQFF
>TRBD2|TRBJ2-2|TRBV20-1
CSARDLGTSGRRDTGELFF
>TRBD1|TRBJ1-5|TRBV2
CASMRQGGNQPQHF
>NA|TRBJ2-3|TRBV7-6
CASSLGRRADTQYF
>NA|TRBJ2-3|TRBV7-6
CASSLKRRQDYTDTQYF
>TRBD2|TRBJ2-2|TRBV7-2
CASSSSAGGWGTGELFF
>NA|TRBJ2-7|TRBV7-8
CASSFAEGTYEQYF
>NA|TRBJ2-2|TRBV12-3/TRBV12-4
CASRKGGHTGELFF
>NA|TRBJ1-3|TRBV7-2
CASSWDPGNTIYF
>TRBD1|TRBJ2-7|TRBV5-1
CASSLEGTADEQYF
>TRBD1|TRBJ1-6|TRBV2
CASRTGGWSPLHF
>NA|TRBJ1-2|TRBV7-2
CASSPRGGNYGYTF
>NA|TRBJ1-5|TRBV15
CATGEGGSFGNQPQHF
>TRBD1|TRBJ1-2|TRBV6-1
CASSPRLTGTGSTNYGYTF
>TRBD2|TRBJ2-7|TRBV6-1
CATFLAGWVYEQYF
>NA|TRBJ1-3|TRBV6-1
CASSEYRLSSGNTIYF
>TRBD2|TRBJ2-3|TRBV7-2
CASSSLAGSTDTQYF
>NA|TRBJ1-2|TRBV5-1
CASSPGDYGYTF
>NA|TRBJ1-1|TRBV6-2/TRBV6-3
CASSQTIRQGKNTEAFF
>NA|TRBJ2-7|TRBV20-1
CSAPTVRGSSYEQYF
>NA|TRBJ1-2|TRBV19
CGSSIQGTYGYTF
>NA|TRBJ2-3|TRBV7-8
CASSLEGQLATDTQYF
>NA|TRBJ1-2|TRBV7-2
CASSLERGYGYTF
>NA|TRBJ1-2|TRBV12-3/TRBV12-4
CASSLVGNYGYTF
>NA|TRBJ1-1|TRBV7-9
CASSYQTPMNTEAFF
>NA|TRBJ1-2|TRBV7-2
CASSLNRVDYGYTF
>NA|TRBJ2-3|TRBV7-2
CASSFSLASTTDTQYF
>NA|TRBJ2-7|TRBV2
CASSDAPYEQYF
>NA|TRBJ1-5|TRBV7-9
CASSLEVSQPQHF
>NA|TRBJ2-4|TRBV7-6
CASSLGEHVAKNIQYF
>TRBD1|TRBJ1-2|TRBV4-1
CASSRSHTQGAWGYTF
>TRBD2|TRBJ2-5|TRBV20-1
CSARDLAGGSETQYF
>NA|TRBJ1-2|TRBV28
CASSQGTYGYTF
>NA|TRBJ1-1|TRBV5-1
CASSKTTVNTEAFF
>NA|TRBJ1-1|TRBV10-3
CAIRIDRNTEAFF
>TRBD1|TRBJ1-6|TRBV28
CASSGTGKGSPLHF
>TRBD1|TRBJ2-3|TRBV20-1
CSARGSTDRVRTDTQYF
>NA|TRBJ1-1|TRBV2
CASASALIPEAFF
>TRBD2|TRBJ2-3|TRBV5-8
CASSLGLAGDDTQYF
>TRBD1|TRBJ2-5|TRBV7-9
CASRLRTGVGETQYF
>NA|TRBJ1-5|TRBV30
CAWSGGGPGAPQHF
>NA|TRBJ2-3|TRBV25-1
CASTLSGDTSTDTQYF
>TRBD2|TRBJ2-1|TRBV4-1
CASSRPGLAGTQSYNEQFF
>NA|TRBJ2-7|TRBV24-1
CATSDHTYGAHEQYF
>NA|TRBJ2-5|TRBV20-1
CSAPGHLQETQYF
>TRBD1|TRBJ1-1|TRBV29-1
CSVEDLIRTGRAFF
>TRBD2|TRBJ2-7|TRBV6-1
CASRSGLASFEQYF
>TRBD1|TRBJ2-7|TRBV6-1
CASTPGDRAYEQYF
>NA|TRBJ2-3|TRBV9
CASSVVGFGTDTQYF
>NA|TRBJ1-2|TRBV6-1
CASSEGSGVYGYTF